The rows below give T cell receptor beta chains drawn from one sample of a study of early T cells in non-severe SARS-CoV-2 infection. TCRdb passed the 5' RACE reads through MiXCR, listing each CDR3 protein once. Of fewer than 85,000 distinct CDR3 sequences listed, over 9% are singletons. The material sequenced was whole blood, taken at baseline. The receptors stem from an adult who was a healthcare worker with PCR-confirmed SARS-CoV-2 infection or an uninfected control (not recorded which). Each CDR3 is given with its conserved first and last residue. Each record gives: CDR3 length, D gene, V gene, J gene, clone size, CDR3 protein, CDR3 DNA. A D gene is named only where the DNA matches it firmly. Rows may omit the clone size; those that give it use once, few, many or a size class.

14	-	TRBV6-6	TRBJ1-5	-	CASSYSSGNQPQHF	TGTGCCAGCAGTTACTCGAGCGGCAATCAGCCCCAGCATTTT
14	-	TRBV5-1	TRBJ2-6	few	CASSLDTGANVLTF	TGCGCCAGCAGCTTAGATACTGGGGCCAACGTCCTGACTTTC
15	TRBD1	TRBV3-1	TRBJ1-1	many	CASSPGQGASAEAFF	TGTGCCAGCAGCCCCGGACAGGGGGCCTCGGCTGAAGCTTTCTTT
15	-	TRBV3-1	TRBJ1-6	many	CASSHRWGLDSPLHF	TGTGCCAGCAGCCACCGGTGGGGGCTCGATTCACCCCTCCACTTT
19	-	TRBV15	TRBJ2-6	-	CATSRDLGEVGSGANVLTF	TGTGCCACCAGCAGAGATCTCGGGGAGGTCGGCTCTGGGGCCAACGTCCTGACTTTC
12	-	TRBV14	TRBJ2-3	few	CASSQDGYTQYF	TGTGCCAGCAGCCAAGATGGGTATACGCAGTATTTT
15	-	TRBV2	TRBJ1-1	-	CASSEGGQGNTEAFF	TGTGCCAGCAGTGAAGGAGGGCAGGGGAACACTGAAGCTTTCTTT
13	TRBD2	TRBV20-1	TRBJ2-7	-	CSAPTSPTYEQYF	TGCAGTGCCCCGACTAGCCCGACCTACGAGCAGTACTTC
17	TRBD1	TRBV5-5	TRBJ1-4	few	CASSLGGRGQLREKLFF	TGTGCCAGCAGCTTGGGCGGCAGGGGGCAGCTGCGCGAAAAACTGTTTTTT
13	-	TRBV7-9	TRBJ1-5	-	CASSQTSQQPQHF	TGTGCCAGCAGCCAAACATCCCAGCAGCCCCAGCATTTT
16	-	TRBV5-5	TRBJ1-5	few	CASSLEAPGTGQPQHF	TGTGCCAGCAGCTTGGAGGCCCCAGGGACGGGTCAGCCCCAGCATTTT
15	-	TRBV3-1	TRBJ2-1	-	CASSQDVKGFWEQFF	TGTGCCAGCAGCCAAGATGTGAAGGGGTTTTGGGAGCAGTTCTTC
14	TRBD1	TRBV5-1	TRBJ2-7	few	CASSRDRSTYEQYF	TGCGCCAGCAGCCGGGACAGGTCTACCTACGAGCAGTACTTC
16	-	TRBV3-1	TRBJ1-1	many	CASSPQGFRMNTEAFF	TGTGCCAGCAGCCCTCAGGGGTTCCGAATGAACACTGAAGCTTTCTTT
16	TRBD2	TRBV5-1	TRBJ2-3	few	CASSLLSGGAGDTQYF	TGCGCCAGCAGCTTGTTGAGCGGGGGGGCCGGAGATACGCAGTATTTT
13	-	TRBV10-3	TRBJ1-2	many	CAISEGRGDGYTF	TGTGCCATCAGTGAGGGGAGGGGTGACGGCTACACCTTC
14	-	TRBV7-2	TRBJ2-2	-	CASFRGQNTGELFF	TGTGCCAGTTTCAGGGGCCAGAACACCGGGGAGCTGTTTTTT
14	TRBD2	TRBV6-5	TRBJ2-5	few	CASSSGLHQETQYF	TGTGCCAGCAGCTCGGGACTACACCAAGAGACCCAGTACTTC
14	TRBD1	TRBV7-2	TRBJ2-7	few	CASSSGQGRYEQYF	TGTGCCAGCAGCTCCGGACAGGGGAGGTACGAGCAGTACTTC
15	TRBD2	TRBV28	TRBJ2-5	many	CASSLPGLARETQYF	TGTGCCAGCAGTCTCCCGGGACTAGCGCGAGAGACCCAGTACTTC
14	TRBD2	TRBV11-2	TRBJ2-3	few	CASSHPAGVDTQYF	TGTGCCAGCAGCCATCCAGCGGGGGTTGATACGCAGTATTTT
15	TRBD2	TRBV20-1	TRBJ2-1	-	CSANAGLAGGTEQFF	TGCAGTGCCAACGCGGGACTAGCGGGGGGGACTGAGCAGTTCTTC
12	-	TRBV23-1	TRBJ1-5	-	CASSQLPQPQHF	TGCGCCAGCAGTCAATTGCCTCAGCCCCAGCATTTT
14	TRBD1	TRBV6-5	TRBJ2-7	-	CASIPAGQANEQYF	TGTGCCAGCATTCCGGCGGGACAGGCAAACGAGCAGTACTTC
14	-	TRBV18	TRBJ1-4	-	CASSPPTDNEKLFF	TGTGCCAGCTCACCCCCTACAGATAATGAAAAACTGTTTTTT
13	TRBD1	TRBV25-1	TRBJ2-7	few	CASRLWTGGEQYF	TGTGCCAGCAGACTATGGACAGGCGGCGAGCAGTACTTC
13	-	TRBV29-1	TRBJ2-5	-	CSVGGTVEETQYF	TGCAGCGTTGGCGGGACAGTCGAGGAGACCCAGTACTTC
14	-	TRBV5-1	TRBJ1-4	-	CASSLTRGNETLFF	TGCGCCAGCAGCTTGACACGGGGGAATGAAACACTGTTTTTT
15	-	TRBV7-2	TRBJ2-2	few	CASSLQGADTGELFF	TGTGCCAGCAGCTTACAGGGAGCGGACACCGGGGAGCTGTTTTTT
16	TRBD1	TRBV11-2	TRBJ2-7	many	CASSWGQALLGYEQYF	TGTGCCAGCAGCTGGGGACAGGCGTTACTCGGGTACGAGCAGTACTTC
15	-	TRBV5-1	TRBJ1-2	many	CASSPSRLTNYGYTF	TGCGCCAGCAGCCCGTCCAGACTAACTAACTATGGCTACACCTTC
13	-	TRBV4-3	TRBJ2-5	-	CTSSQVAGETQYF	TGCACCAGCAGCCAAGTGGCAGGAGAGACCCAGTACTTC
14	-	TRBV7-8	TRBJ1-5	few	CASSTDQGNQPQHF	TGTGCCAGCAGCACAGATCAAGGCAATCAGCCCCAGCATTTT
13	-	TRBV2	TRBJ2-7	many	CASSEVNGFEQYF	TGTGCCAGCAGTGAAGTTAATGGGTTCGAGCAGTACTTC
14	-	TRBV2	TRBJ2-2	many	CASAHRVNTGELFF	TGTGCCAGCGCCCACAGGGTGAACACCGGGGAGCTGTTTTTT
17	TRBD2	TRBV7-9	TRBJ2-3	many	CASRERGGGGPGDTQYF	TGTGCCAGCAGGGAGCGTGGTGGCGGGGGGCCAGGAGATACGCAGTATTTT
12	-	TRBV7-2	TRBJ2-3	few	CASSPPGRGQYF	TGTGCCAGCAGCCCCCCCGGGCGAGGGCAGTATTTT
12	TRBD2	TRBV11-2	TRBJ2-1	many	CASSIIAGGQFF	TGTGCCAGCAGCATAATAGCGGGGGGGCAGTTCTTC
13	-	TRBV5-1	TRBJ1-2	few	CASSLGPVFGYTF	TGCGCCAGCAGCTTGGGGCCAGTGTTTGGCTACACCTTC